A few counts support the clone carrying this TCR beta chain. TCRdb reprocessed the RT-PCR reads with MiXCR, giving one entry per CDR3 protein. Among hundreds of thousands of distinct CDR3 sequences listed, approximately 15% were seen once. The germline V and J ends were trimmed by 4 bases and 4 bases, with 12 bases remaining between them. Germline loops: CDR1 SQVTM, CDR2 ANQGSEA. The CDR3 totals 13 residues. The chain combines TRBV29-1 with TRBJ2-3; possibly TRBD1 for D (5 bases). Sequenced sample: memory CD4+ T cells from blood. The clonotype originates from a female donor in good health, serving as a healthy control. Here the CDR3 DNA reads TGCAGCGTTGGGGCAGGGATTTCAGATACGCAGTATTTT. Translating gives CSVGAGISDTQYF.